The rows below give T cell receptor beta chains drawn from one sample of a study of Ad26.COV2.S vaccination and SARS-CoV-2 variants. Assay: immunoSEQ multiplex PCR; the TCRdb copy retains only in-frame clones and omits some. The sample shows 150,000 to 200,000 clones, 87% of them seen only once. The starting material was peripheral blood, obtained after recovery from COVID-19. The receptors shown here come from a human donor who had recovered from COVID-19. The CDR3 runs from the conserved cysteine through the conserved F or W. D genes are given only for firm matches. Size values are once, few and many counts, or a class for expanded clones, and some rows have none.

TRBJ1-1,once,TRBV11-3,.,TGTGCCAGCAGCTCATTCAGGGACACTGAAGCTTTCTTT,CASSSFRDTEAFF
TRBJ1-5,.,TRBV19,.,TGTGCCAGTAGTGAGACAGGAAATAGCAATCAGCCCCAGCATTTT,CASSETGNSNQPQHF
TRBJ2-1,once,TRBV2,TRBD2,TGTGCCAGCAGTCTTCAACCGGGGGGGAATGAGCAGTTCTTC,CASSLQPGGNEQFF
TRBJ1-1,.,TRBV5-1,TRBD1,TGCGCCAGCAGCTTGGAGGGGACAGGGCAGAACACTGAAGCTTTCTTT,CASSLEGTGQNTEAFF
TRBJ2-3,.,TRBV6-7,.,TGTGCCAGCAGTTACCCCCCCGGGAGCGGAGAGTCAGATACGCAGTATTTT,CASSYPPGSGESDTQYF
TRBJ2-1,.,TRBV13,.,TGTGCCAGCAGCTTAGGAGAAGAGCAGTTCTTC,CASSLGEEQFF
TRBJ2-3,.,TRBV5-6,.,TGTGCCAGCAGCTCGGGCCCCACAGATACGCAGTATTTT,CASSSGPTDTQYF
TRBJ1-5,.,TRBV19,TRBD1,TGTGCCAGCCGAGGGACAGAATATCAGCCCCAGCATTTT,CASRGTEYQPQHF
TRBJ1-2,.,TRBV7-2,.,TGTGCGGGAGCTGAGGACTATGGCTACACCTTC,CAGAEDYGYTF
TRBJ2-2,.,TRBV4-1,TRBD2,TGCGCCAGCAGCCAAGGAGGACTAGCGGGAAACACCGGGGAGCTGTTTTTT,CASSQGGLAGNTGELFF
TRBJ2-2,.,TRBV27,.,TGTGCCAGCAGCACCCCTCAGGGGTCCGGGGAGCTGTTTTTT,CASSTPQGSGELFF
TRBJ2-6,.,TRBV24-1,.,TGTGCCACCAGTGATTCGGGCAAAGGGACCGTCCTGACTTTC,CATSDSGKGTVLTF
TRBJ1-6,once,TRBV7-6,TRBD1,TGTGCCAGCAGCTCATCAGGGGGCAGCAATTCACCCCTCCACTTT,CASSSSGGSNSPLHF
TRBJ2-2,.,TRBV11-3,.,TGTGCCAGCAGCTCGGACAGGAACACCGGGGAGCTGTTTTTT,CASSSDRNTGELFF
TRBJ1-2,few,TRBV19,.,TGTGCCAGTAGTATCCTTGGGACGGTCTCAGAAGGCTACACCTTC,CASSILGTVSEGYTF
TRBJ1-5,.,TRBV15,TRBD1,TGTGCCACCAGGGCAGGGGGCGGATCAGCCCAGCATTTT,CATRAGGGSAQHF
TRBJ2-3,.,TRBV3-1/TRBV3-2,.,TGTGCCAGCAGCCAAGAGGTCAGACGAACGCAGTATTTT,CASSQEVRRTQYF
TRBJ2-1,.,TRBV24-1,TRBD1,TGTGCCACCAGTGATCGGGACAGGGGGGTGGATGAGCAGCTCTTC,CATSDRDRGVDEQLF
TRBJ2-4,.,TRBV15,TRBD2,TGTGCCACCAGCAGAGATATTCGGGCGGGAGGAGGAGGGGCCAAAAACATTCAGTACTTC,CATSRDIRAGGGGAKNIQYF
TRBJ2-5,.,TRBV5-1,TRBD1,TGCGCCAGCAGCTTGAGGGACAGTCAAGAGACCCAGTACTTC,CASSLRDSQETQYF
TRBJ1-2,.,TRBV5-5,TRBD1,TGTGCCAGCAGCTCGGGACAGGTCGCCGGCTACACCTTC,CASSSGQVAGYTF
TRBJ2-7,once,TRBV27,TRBD2,TGTGCCAGCAGTTCCCGAGATAGCGGGATCTACGAGCAGTACTTC,CASSSRDSGIYEQYF
TRBJ2-5,once,TRBV6-5,TRBD1,TGTGCCAGCAGTCCAGGACAGGCGGAGACCCAGTACTTC,CASSPGQAETQYF
TRBJ1-1,.,TRBV12-3/TRBV12-4,.,TGTGCCAGCAGTCGAAGGGCGCCTGAAGCTTTCTTT,CASSRRAPEAFF
TRBJ2-5,.,TRBV4-1,.,TGCGCCAGCAGCCAAGAAGGGGGCAGGGGGGCAGAGACCCAGTACTTC,CASSQEGGRGAETQYF
TRBJ1-4,few,TRBV5-1,.,TGCGCCAGCAGCCTCGGAGGGACTAATGAAAAACTGTTTTTT,CASSLGGTNEKLFF
TRBJ2-3,.,TRBV18,.,TGTGCCAGCTCATCAGGGCTTAGCACAGATACGCAGTATTTT,CASSSGLSTDTQYF